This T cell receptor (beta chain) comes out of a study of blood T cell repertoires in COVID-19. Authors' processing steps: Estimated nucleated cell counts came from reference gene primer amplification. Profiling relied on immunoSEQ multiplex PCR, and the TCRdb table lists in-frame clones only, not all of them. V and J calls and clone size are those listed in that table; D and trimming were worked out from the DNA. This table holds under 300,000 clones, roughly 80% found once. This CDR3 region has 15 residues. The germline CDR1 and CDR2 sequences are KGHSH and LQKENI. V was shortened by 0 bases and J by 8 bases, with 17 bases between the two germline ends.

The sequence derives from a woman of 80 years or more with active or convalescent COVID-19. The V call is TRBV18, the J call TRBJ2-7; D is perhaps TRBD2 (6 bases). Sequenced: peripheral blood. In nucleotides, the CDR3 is TGTGCCAGCTCACCACCGAGTACGGGAGAATCCAAGCAGTACTTC. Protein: CASSPPSTGESKQYF. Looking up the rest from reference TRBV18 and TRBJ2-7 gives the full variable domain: NAGVMQNPRHLVRRRGQEARLRCSPMKGHSHVYWYRQLPEEGLKFMVYLQKENIIDESGMPKERFSAEFPKEGPSILRIQQVVRGDSAAYFCASSPPSTGESKQYFGPGTRLTVT.